The present entry profiles one TCR beta chain with its context. A much larger clone differs from this one at a single base, so this may be a read error. This sample is part of a study of kidney transplant recipient with SARS-CoV-2 infection. V gave up 2 bases and J gave up 7 bases, with 9 bases separating them. Germline V gene lookup returns CDR1 MNHEY and CDR2 SVGEGT. CDR3 size: 13 residues. TCRdb ran MiXCR on the reads and lists one entry per CDR3 protein. The sample holds 200,000 to 300,000 distinct CDR3 sequences; under 35% are singletons and the top ten take roughly 7%. This TCR derives from a male patient aged 30 to 40 who had COVID-19 and was a kidney transplant recipient. Some T cells may have originated in the graft donor. This rearrangement joins TRBV6-2 or TRBV6-3 to TRBJ1-5, with unresolved D. Material: a blood sample, obtained at baseline and between days 110 and 120 from a kidney transplant recipient. CDR3 nucleotides: TGTGCCAGCAGTTACGCGGAGAGCCAGCCCCAGCATTTT. The encoded protein is CASSYAESQPQHF.